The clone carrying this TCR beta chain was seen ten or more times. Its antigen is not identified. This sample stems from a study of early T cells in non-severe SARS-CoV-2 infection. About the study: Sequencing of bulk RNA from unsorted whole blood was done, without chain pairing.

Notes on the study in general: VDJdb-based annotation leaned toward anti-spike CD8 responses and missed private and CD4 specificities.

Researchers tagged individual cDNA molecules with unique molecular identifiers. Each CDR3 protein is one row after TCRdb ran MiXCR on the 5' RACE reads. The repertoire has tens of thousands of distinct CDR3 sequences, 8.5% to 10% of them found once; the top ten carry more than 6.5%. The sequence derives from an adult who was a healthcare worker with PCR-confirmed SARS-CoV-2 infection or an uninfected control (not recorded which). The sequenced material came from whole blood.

CDR3 coding DNA: TGTGCCAGCAGTGAAGCGGGGACCGGGGAGCTGTTTTTT. This encodes CASSEAGTGELFF. V is TRBV6-1 and J is TRBJ2-2; D remains unclear. The CDR3 runs 13 residues. The V gene lost 0 bases and the J gene lost 5 bases, with 4 bases spanning the gap. Germline assignment: CDR1 MNHNS and CDR2 SASEGT.